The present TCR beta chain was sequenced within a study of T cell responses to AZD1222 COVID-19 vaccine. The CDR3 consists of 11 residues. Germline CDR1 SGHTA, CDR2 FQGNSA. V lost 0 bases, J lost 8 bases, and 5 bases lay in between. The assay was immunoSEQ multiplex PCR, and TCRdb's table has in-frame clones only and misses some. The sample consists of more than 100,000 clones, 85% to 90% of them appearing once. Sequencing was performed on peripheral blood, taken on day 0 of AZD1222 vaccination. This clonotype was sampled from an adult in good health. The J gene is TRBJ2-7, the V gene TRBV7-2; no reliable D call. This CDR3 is CASSLALKQYF. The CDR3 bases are TGTGCCAGCAGCTTAGCGCTTAAGCAGTACTTC. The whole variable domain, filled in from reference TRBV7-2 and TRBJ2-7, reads GAGVSQSPSNKVTEKGKDVELRCDPISGHTALYWYRQSLGQGLEFLIYFQGNSAPDKSGLPSDRFSAERTGGSVSTLTIQRTQQEDSAVYLCASSLALKQYFGPGTRLTVT.